The 29 T cell receptor beta chains reported below all come from one sample, sequenced in a study of shared clonotypes between healthy human individuals. Assay: immunoSEQ multiplex PCR; the TCRdb copy retains only in-frame clones and omits some. The sample contains millions of clones, roughly 95% of which appear only once. The sequenced material came from naive CD4+ T cells sorted from blood. The subset denotes: CD45RA+ positively selected. These TCRs come from a man aged 18 to 35 in good health.

This rearrangement joins TRBV5-4 to TRBJ2-7, with D possibly matching TRBD1 (6 bases). The CDR3 is 15 amino acids. Germline V gives CDR1 SGHNT, CDR2 YYREEE (reference sequence). V dropped 3 bases and J dropped 2 bases, with 15 bases sitting between them. CDR3 sequence reads: CASSSDLTGPYEQYF. The CDR3 DNA reads TGTGCCAGCAGCTCCGACCTGACAGGCCCCTACGAGCAGTACTTC.

The V and J genes are TRBV2 and TRBJ2-2; D ambiguous. The CDR3 length is 15 residues. Germline CDR1 SNHLY, CDR2 FYNNEI. V lost 3 bases and J lost 4, with 12 bases in between. The CDR3 here is CASSEVSASTGELFF. The CDR3 DNA is TGTGCCAGCAGTGAGGTGTCAGCGAGCACCGGGGAGCTGTTTTTT.

V and J are TRBV5-1 and TRBJ2-6, with 8 bases that match TRBD1. The CDR3 has 18 amino acids. After removal of 3 bases from V and 0 bases from J, the junction contained 8 bases not matched to a gene. Per the germline V gene, CDR1 is SGHRS and CDR2 is YFSETQ. CDR3 nucleotides: TGCGCCAGCAGCTCCGGCACAGGGGGACACTCTGGGGCCAACGTCCTGACTTTC. Translated, it gives CASSSGTGGHSGANVLTF.

CDR3 loop: CASSFKGGSTNTGELFF. CDR3 DNA: TGTGCCAGCAGCTTCAAGGGGGGCAGCACGAACACCGGGGAGCTGTTTTTT. The V and J genes are TRBV7-2 and TRBJ2-2, with D perhaps matching TRBD1 or TRBD2 (6 bases each). V dropped 3 bases and J dropped 0 bases, with 14 bases sitting between them. This CDR3 is built from 17 residues. CDR1 and CDR2 (germline): SGHTA, FQGNSA.

J is TRBJ2-3 and V is TRBV7-2; D is perhaps TRBD1 (6 bases). CDR1 is SGHTA and CDR2 is FQGNSA in the germline V gene. The CDR3 is made up of 12 amino acids. Trimming shortened V by 8 bases and J by 1 base, and 7 bases separated the two germline ends. This chain's CDR3 is CASGGGTDTQYF. The CDR3 DNA reads as TGTGCCAGCGGGGGCGGCACAGATACGCAGTATTTT.

The rearrangement links TRBV19 to TRBJ2-3, with 7 bases lining up with TRBD2. This CDR3 is 16 amino acids long. Germline loops: CDR1 LNHDA, CDR2 SQIVND (reference sequence). V shed 6 bases and J 0 bases; nucleotides not matched to a gene: 9. The CDR3 loop reads CASSQGASGSTDTQYF. As DNA, the CDR3 is TGTGCCAGTAGCCAGGGCGCTAGCGGCAGCACAGATACGCAGTATTTT.

Concerning this clone: Within the sample, other DNA sequences also encode this same CDR3. The chain uses TRBV5-1 and TRBJ2-7; D may be TRBD2 (5 bases). Trimming removed 0 bases from V and 2 bases from J, with 9 bases in between. Germline V gives CDR1 SGHRS, CDR2 YFSETQ. The length of the CDR3 is 14 residues. Here the CDR3 reads CASSLEEGPYEQYF. The CDR3 bases are TGCGCCAGCAGCTTGGAAGAGGGTCCCTACGAGCAGTACTTC.

The chain employs TRBV27 and TRBJ2-3; TRBD2 agrees at 7 bases. V shed 3 bases and J 2 bases; nucleotides not matched to a gene: 5. Germline V gene lookup returns CDR1 MNHEY and CDR2 SMNVEV (reference sequence). The CDR3 runs to 15 residues. As DNA, the CDR3 is TGTGCCAGCAGTTTTGCGGGGGACCTCACAGATACGCAGTATTTT. Amino acid sequence: CASSFAGDLTDTQYF.

The sample holds one count of this clone. V is TRBV7-6 and J is TRBJ2-1, with 11 bases matching TRBD2. The J segment lost 4 bases and the V segment lost 1 base, leaving 3 bases of the junction unmatched. The V gene's germline CDR1 is SGHVS and CDR2 FNYEAQ. The CDR3 extends over 16 amino acids. CDR3: CASSLGLAGGYNEQFF. Here the CDR3 DNA reads TGTGCCAGCAGCTTAGGGCTAGCGGGAGGATACAATGAGCAGTTCTTC.

The chain uses TRBV7-9 and TRBJ1-1, with no clear D. V dropped 5 bases and J dropped 6 bases, with 10 bases sitting between them. The germline gives CDR1 SEHNR, CDR2 FQNEAQ (reference sequence). CDR3 size: 12 residues. The CDR3 bases are TGTGCCAGCAGCCCATCAGGCTCTGAAGCTTTCTTT. This sequence encodes CASSPSGSEAFF.

At least ten counts were recorded for this clone. Distinct nucleotide sequences in the sample also encode this CDR3. V usage is TRBV30 and J usage is TRBJ1-1; D unresolved. CDR3 length equals 14 residues. The germline CDR1 and CDR2 sequences are GTSNPN and SVGIG (reference sequence). V was clipped by 0 bases and J by 2 bases, with 10 bases between them. CDR3 bases: TGTGCCTGGAGTGTAGTCCAGGCCAACACTGAAGCTTTCTTT. It specifies CAWSVVQANTEAFF. Full variable domain (rest looked up from reference TRBV30 and TRBJ1-1): SQTIHQWPATLVQPVGSPLSLECTVEGTSNPNLYWYRQAAGRGLQLLFYSVGIGQISSEVPQNLSASRPQDRQFILSSKKLLLSDSGFYLCAWSVVQANTEAFFGQGTRLTVV.

The gene calls are TRBV10-3 and TRBJ1-2; D ambiguous. The CDR3 is 15 residues long. Germline assignment: CDR1 ENHRY and CDR2 SYGVKD. Trimming cost V 2 bases and J 4 bases, with 14 bases left between them. The chain's CDR3 is CAISEADGNFYGYTF. Written as DNA, the CDR3 is TGTGCCATCAGTGAGGCGGACGGCAATTTCTATGGCTACACCTTC.

The rearrangement uses TRBV7-2 and TRBJ2-3; no reliable D call. Germline V gene data show CDR1 as SGHTA and CDR2 as FQGNSA. V lost 4 bases and J lost 7, with 12 bases in between. The CDR3 is 13 residues long. This CDR3 reads CASSSQTGYTQYF. The CDR3 DNA follows: TGTGCCAGCAGCTCCCAGACTGGATATACGCAGTATTTT.

Remarks on this clone: A read error may account for a junction end that differs from germline. The chain employs TRBV6-5 and TRBJ2-1, with D perhaps TRBD1 (5 bases). The V gene's germline CDR1 is MNHEY and CDR2 SVGAGI. The CDR3 is made up of 16 amino acids. The CDR3 is CASRYSTELSYNEQFF. CDR3 bases: TGTGCCAGCAGATACTCGACAGAACTGTCCTACAATGAGCAGTTCTTC.

The rearrangement uses TRBV4-3 and TRBJ2-3; 9 nucleotides align to TRBD2. Germline V CDR1 and CDR2: LGHNA, YSLEER. CDR3 size: 16 residues. V lost 1 base to trimming and J lost 5 bases; unmatched junction nucleotides: 7. CDR3 in DNA: TGCGCCAGCAGCCAAGGACTAGCGGAAGTGAGAGATACGCAGTATTTT. Its protein is CASSQGLAEVRDTQYF.

This sequence joins TRBV30 and TRBJ1-1; D perhaps matches TRBD1 (5 bases). Trimming cost V 0 bases and J 7 bases, with 18 bases left between them. From germline, CDR1 is GTSNPN and CDR2 SVGIG (reference sequence). The CDR3 runs to 15 residues. CDR3 coding DNA: TGTGCCTGGAGTGTACGTCAAGTCTCGGGGGGTGAAGCTTTCTTT. Amino acid sequence: CAWSVRQVSGGEAFF.

This chain uses TRBV11-3 with TRBJ2-6; no definite D call. CDR3 size: 15 residues. Trimming removed 5 bases from V and 4 bases from J, with 12 bases in between. Germline assignment: CDR1 SGHNT and CDR2 YENEEA. CDR3 in DNA: TGTGCCAGCAGCCCGTCGGGTTCAGGGGCCAACGTCCTGACTTTC. Translation gives CASSPSGSGANVLTF.

Here the CDR3 reads CASSSYISYEQYF. The CDR3 DNA is TGTGCCAGCAGCTCGTACATCTCCTACGAGCAGTACTTC. The V and J genes are TRBV7-2 and TRBJ2-7; no firm D call. Deletions cut 4 bases from V and 0 bases from J, with 7 bases between. This CDR3 is built from 13 residues. Germline loops: CDR1 SGHTA, CDR2 FQGNSA.

The CDR3 is CASSSDSGGNYGYTF. The CDR3 bases are TGCGCCAGCAGCTCGGATAGCGGAGGAAACTATGGCTACACCTTC. V usage is TRBV5-1 and J usage is TRBJ1-2; D ambiguous. The germline gives CDR1 SGHRS, CDR2 YFSETQ. Trimming stripped 3 bases from V and 2 bases from J, with 14 bases between. This CDR3 is built from 15 residues.

J is TRBJ2-1 and V is TRBV6-1; D is possibly TRBD2 (6 bases). V was clipped by 2 bases and J by 0 bases, with 8 bases between them. The CDR3 consists of 15 residues. Germline CDR1 and CDR2: MNHNS and SASEGT. The CDR3 DNA sequence: TGTGCCAGCAGTGAACGGGGGAGCTCCTACAATGAGCAGTTCTTC. It yields the protein CASSERGSSYNEQFF.

This clone has just one count. CDR3 nucleotide sequence: TGTGCCAGCAGCTTTTGGGAGGGTAGCACCGGGGAGCTGTTTTTT. Translated: CASSFWEGSTGELFF. This rearrangement joins TRBV11-2 to TRBJ2-2, with 7 bases identical to TRBD2. This CDR3 has 15 residues. Germline V lookup: CDR1 SGHAT, CDR2 FQNNGV. Trimming took 3 bases from V and 4 from J; bases not matched to a gene: 5.

The rearrangement joins TRBV7-8 to TRBJ2-7, with D possibly called TRBD1 or TRBD2 (5 bases each). V lost 1 base and J lost 6, with 13 bases in between. Germline loops: CDR1 SGHVS, CDR2 FQNEAQ. The length of the CDR3 is 14 residues. The CDR3 loop is CASSLVPGTLEQYF. CDR3 sequence (DNA): TGTGCCAGCAGCTTAGTACCGGGGACCCTCGAGCAGTACTTC.

This chain links TRBV11-2 with TRBJ1-2, with a possible D match to TRBD1 (5 bases). The CDR3 is made up of 15 amino acids. Trimming stripped 5 bases from V and 2 bases from J, with 15 bases between. From germline, CDR1 is SGHAT and CDR2 FQNNGV. DNA of the CDR3: TGTGCCAGCAGCCATCTAAAGGGGAAAAACTATGGCTACACCTTC. As protein: CASSHLKGKNYGYTF.

This clone was counted once. J is TRBJ1-2 and V is TRBV5-4; TRBD1 matches 10 bases. This CDR3 is 13 amino acids long. Germline values: CDR1 SGHNT, CDR2 YYREEE (reference sequence). Trimming at V came to 4 bases and at J to 8 bases, leaving 5 bases not matched to a gene. CDR3 protein: CASSRQGAKGYTF. DNA of the CDR3: TGTGCCAGCAGCAGACAGGGGGCGAAGGGCTACACCTTC.

This clone has only one observation. The rearrangement links TRBV2 to TRBJ1-5; the match to TRBD1 covers 9 bases. V lost 5 bases and J lost 7; bases outside the gene matches: 6. The CDR3 sequence is 14 residues long. The V gene's germline CDR1 is SNHLY and CDR2 FYNNEI. CDR3: CASSMTGGYQPQHF. CDR3 DNA sequence: TGTGCCAGCAGTATGACAGGGGGGTACCAGCCCCAGCATTTT.

V is TRBV5-1 and J is TRBJ1-1; perhaps TRBD1 as D (6 bases). CDR1 is SGHRS and CDR2 is YFSETQ in the germline V gene. The CDR3 sequence is 17 residues long. Deletions cut 0 bases from V and 0 bases from J, with 15 bases between. The CDR3, as DNA: TGCGCCAGCAGCTTGGGACAGGCTTCCCTCATGAACACTGAAGCTTTCTTT. Translation: CASSLGQASLMNTEAFF.

The chain carries TRBV29-1 and TRBJ2-5; 7 positions match TRBD2. This CDR3 is built from 14 residues. The germline CDR1 and CDR2 sequences are SQVTM and ANQGSEA. The trim removed 4 bases at V and 5 bases at J, leaving 10 bases unmatched. CDR3 coding DNA: TGCAGCGTTGTGGGCGGGAGTGTTTTGGAGACCCAGTACTTC. It translates to CSVVGGSVLETQYF. The entire variable domain, with the rest obtained from reference TRBV29-1 and TRBJ2-5, is as follows: SAVISQKPSRDICQRGTSLTIQCQVDSQVTMMFWYRQQPGQSLTLIATANQGSEATYESGFVIDKFPISRPNLTFSTLTVSNMSPEDSSIYLCSVVGGSVLETQYFGPGTRLLVL.

This sequence joins TRBV30 and TRBJ1-2; the match to TRBD1 covers 8 bases. Per germline, CDR1 GTSNPN and CDR2 SVGIG (reference sequence). Trimming at V came to 0 bases and at J to 3 bases, leaving 9 bases not matched to a gene. This CDR3 is 16 amino acids long. The CDR3: CAWSVQGGGGDYGYTF. CDR3 coding DNA: TGTGCCTGGAGTGTACAGGGGGGCGGAGGTGACTATGGCTACACCTTC.

The chain employs TRBV28 and TRBJ1-5, with 9 bases lining up with TRBD1. The CDR3 length is 15 residues. Germline lookup yields CDR1 MDHEN and CDR2 SYDVKM. J lost 6 bases, V lost 8 bases, and 11 bases had no gene match. CDR3 protein: CASSRGQGSVQPQHF. The CDR3 nucleotides read TGTGCCAGCTCCAGGGGACAGGGATCAGTTCAGCCCCAGCATTTT.